The rows below give T cell receptor beta chains drawn from one sample of a study of sequential checkpoint blockade in melanoma. The protocol was immunoSEQ multiplex PCR, while the TCRdb copy is restricted to in-frame clones and leaves out a portion. The repertoire has about 3,200 clones, roughly 23% of them found once; the top ten carry about 7.6%. Sequencing used tumor tissue (inferred from file names), obtained from a patient given nivolumab and ipilimumab in sequence. Receptors originate from a human donor with melanoma. The CDR3 runs from the conserved cysteine through the conserved F or W. D genes are given only for firm matches. Size is omitted from some rows. Given values are once, few, many or a class for expanded clones.

J,V,size,D,DNA,CDR3
TRBJ1-1,TRBV25-1,NA,TRBD1,TGTGCCAGCAGTGCCTCTGGGGCAGGGGGTTTGGGCACTGAAGCTTTCTTT,CASSASGAGGLGTEAFF
TRBJ2-1,TRBV5-1,once,TRBD1,TGCGCCAGCTCGGGGACAGGGGGCTCGGTTGAGCAGTTCTTC,CASSGTGGSVEQFF
TRBJ1-6,TRBV11-3,medium-sized,NA,TGTGCCAGCAGCTTAAGGGGGGGCACTGGTGATTCACCCCTCCACTTT,CASSLRGGTGDSPLHF
TRBJ2-1,TRBV23-1,medium-sized,TRBD1,TGCGCCAGCAGGGACAGGGGCAACAATGAGCAGTTCTTC,CASRDRGNNEQFF
TRBJ2-7,TRBV11-3,medium-sized,TRBD1,TGTGCCAGCAGCCTAAGGACAGGGGGCACCTACGAGCAGTACTTC,CASSLRTGGTYEQYF
TRBJ2-7,TRBV30,few,TRBD2,TGTGCCTGGAAGAACGGGGGGGTGGCCGAGCAGTACTTC,CAWKNGGVAEQYF
TRBJ2-2,TRBV18,NA,NA,TGTGCCAGCTCACTCGACAGTGACGGCACCGGGGAGCTGTTTTTT,CASSLDSDGTGELFF
TRBJ2-7,TRBV11-3,many,TRBD2,TGTGCCAGCAGACAAGCCGGGCGGACTAGACCCTACGAGCAGTACTTC,CASRQAGRTRPYEQYF
TRBJ1-1,TRBV9,few,NA,TGTGCCAGCTTCGAACGGGCCCCTGAAGCTTTCTTT,CASFERAPEAFF
TRBJ2-5,TRBV30,few,TRBD1,TGTGCCCTGACCAGGGGGCGGGAGACCCAGTACTTC,CALTRGRETQYF
TRBJ2-5,TRBV11-3,medium-sized,TRBD2,TGTGCCAGCAGCCAATGGGGCGGTAGCGGGGGGGCCCAGGAGACCCAGTACTTC,CASSQWGGSGGAQETQYF
TRBJ1-3,TRBV30,few,NA,TGTGCCTGGACCCTAAGGGGGGCTGGAAACACCATATATTTT,CAWTLRGAGNTIYF
TRBJ1-4,TRBV30,NA,TRBD1,TGTGCCTGGTCATTGAACAGGGGAGGGCATGAATTTTTT,CAWSLNRGGHEFF
TRBJ2-2,TRBV11-3,medium-sized,TRBD1,TGTGCCAGCAGCCGGGACAGGCTCACCGGGGAGCTGTTTTTT,CASSRDRLTGELFF
TRBJ1-1,TRBV11-3,medium-sized,TRBD1,TGTGCCAGCAGCCTAAGACAGGGGGCTTGGACTGAAGCTTTCTTT,CASSLRQGAWTEAFF
TRBJ2-3,TRBV19,NA,NA,TGTGCCACCCTAGGGAATCCACCCACAGATACGCAGTATTTT,CATLGNPPTDTQYF
TRBJ1-1,TRBV11-3,medium-sized,NA,TGTGCCAGCAGCTTAGTTGTCCCAGGGTCAGGGATGGACACTGAAGCTTTCTTT,CASSLVVPGSGMDTEAFF